This T cell receptor (beta chain) was sequenced during a study of T-cell reconstitution after alpha-beta-depleted transplantation in children. The study, taken as a whole, reports: By about two months after transplant, alpha-beta T cells reportedly arose from several hundred graft clones that had expanded. For some patients, TCRbeta diversity was high at day 60 because of recipient T cells and thymic progenitors that survived. By one year post-transplant, T-cell counts and diversity largely arose from T cells that were newly produced.

This clonotype was seen ten or more times. Its antigen is currently unknown. It was with unique molecular identifiers that the TCRbeta library was prepared. One entry per CDR3 protein results from TCRdb running MiXCR on the PCR reads. The table has 500,000 to 650,000 distinct CDR3 sequences, about an eighth seen once; the top ten hold around 2.2%. Germline trimming cut 7 bases from V and 6 bases from J; bases unmatched to any gene: 6. Looked up from germline, CDR1 is SNHLY and CDR2 is FYNNEI. The CDR3 is 15 residues long. The sequence came from a male patient younger than 18 who had a stem cell transplant for acute myeloid leukemia, so the T cells may come from the graft donor. The source material was PBMCs, mostly from graft donor cells, sampled 360 days after TCRalphabeta/CD19-depleted stem cell transplant. The chain is built from TRBV2 and TRBJ2-3; 14 bases align to TRBD2. The CDR3 reads CASTRLAGGQDTQYF. In DNA form, the CDR3 reads TGTGCCAGCACCAGACTAGCGGGAGGGCAGGATACGCAGTATTTT.